The TCR beta chain described here comes from a study of CD8 T cells in Susac syndrome. Findings and caveats of the study: It was acknowledged by the study that relatively few individuals were included in its TCR sequencing and HLA analysis.

CDR3 size: 14 residues. Germline V gene lookup returns CDR1 SGHTA and CDR2 FQGTGA. The germline V and J ends were trimmed by 6 bases and 4 bases, with 12 bases remaining between them. Sequencing targeted TCR beta in T cells from blood (CD8+ and CD4+). Each multiple sclerosis control was a treatment-naive patient with relapsing-remitting disease that was either stable or active. Comment on this clonotype: Its antigen is unidentified.

Random hexamers were used to reverse transcribe about 0.5 to 1 ug of RNA. The immunoSEQ assay covered 54 Vbeta and 13 Jbeta segments for CDR3. TCRdb passed the immunoSEQ multiplex PCR reads through MiXCR, listing each CDR3 protein once. The sample consists of about 180,000 distinct CDR3 sequences, 85% to 95% of them appearing once. The sequencing sample was made of CD8+ T cells from PBMCs. The rearrangement links TRBV7-3 to TRBJ2-2; D remains unclear. This TCR was recovered from a human donor with multiple sclerosis. The CDR3 spells CASSQSGSTGELFF. CDR3 sequence (DNA): TGTGCCAGCAGTCAGTCTGGGTCCACCGGGGAGCTGTTTTTT.